The clone carrying this T cell receptor (beta chain) occurred a few times. The antigen is undetermined. The repertoire was sequenced with immunoSEQ multiplex PCR; TCRdb's copy has only in-frame clones and lacks some. The sample comprises fewer than 120,000 clones, more than 90% of which are singletons, and 1% to 1.5% rests with the top ten. The sample comes from a study of siplizumab effects on memory and regulatory T cells. Germline V gene sequence: CDR1 SNHLY, CDR2 FYNNEI. Trimming removed 4 bases at V and 6 bases at J, with 15 bases between. The CDR3 contains 14 residues. Findings and limits, study-wide: In siplizumab cultures, the suppressive function of proliferating Tregs remained unconfirmed.

V usage is TRBV2 and J usage is TRBJ1-2; perhaps TRBD1 as D (5 bases). The specimen was CD4+ T cells sorted from blood. This clonotype was sampled from a human donor in good health. The CDR3 reads CASSVGRVFDGYTF. The CDR3, as DNA: TGTGCCAGCAGTGTTGGCAGGGTATTTGATGGCTACACCTTC.